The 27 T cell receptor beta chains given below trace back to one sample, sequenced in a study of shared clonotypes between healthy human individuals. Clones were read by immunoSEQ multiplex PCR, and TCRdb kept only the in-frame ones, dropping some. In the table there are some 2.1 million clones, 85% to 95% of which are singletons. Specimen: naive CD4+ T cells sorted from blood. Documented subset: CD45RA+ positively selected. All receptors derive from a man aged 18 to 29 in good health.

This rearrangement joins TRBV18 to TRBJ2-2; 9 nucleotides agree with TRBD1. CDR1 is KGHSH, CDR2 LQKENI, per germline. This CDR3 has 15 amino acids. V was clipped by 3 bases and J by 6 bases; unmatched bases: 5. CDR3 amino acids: CASSPGTGTAGELFF. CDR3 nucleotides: TGTGCCAGCTCACCCGGGACAGGGACCGCCGGGGAGCTGTTTTTT.

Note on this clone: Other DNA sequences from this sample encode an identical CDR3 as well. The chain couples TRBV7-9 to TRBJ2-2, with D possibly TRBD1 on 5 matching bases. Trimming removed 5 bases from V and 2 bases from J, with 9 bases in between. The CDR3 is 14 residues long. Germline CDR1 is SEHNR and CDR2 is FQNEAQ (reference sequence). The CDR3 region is CASSLGQNTGELFF. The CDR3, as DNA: TGTGCCAGCAGCCTGGGGCAAAACACCGGGGAGCTGTTTTTT.

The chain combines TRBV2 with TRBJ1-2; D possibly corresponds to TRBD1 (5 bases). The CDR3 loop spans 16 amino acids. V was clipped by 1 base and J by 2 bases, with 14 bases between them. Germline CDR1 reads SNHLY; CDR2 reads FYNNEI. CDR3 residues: CASSEEGTGLNYGYTF. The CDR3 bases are TGTGCCAGCAGTGAAGAGGGGACGGGCTTAAACTATGGCTACACCTTC.

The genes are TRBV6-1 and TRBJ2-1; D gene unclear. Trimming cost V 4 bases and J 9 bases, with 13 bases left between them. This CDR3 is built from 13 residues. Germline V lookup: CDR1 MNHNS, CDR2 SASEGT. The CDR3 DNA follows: TGTGCCAGCAGTGGACAAGGGAACAGTGAGCAGTTCTTC. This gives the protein CASSGQGNSEQFF.

The CDR3 reads CASRWVASGELFF. The CDR3 nucleotides read TGTGCCAGCAGATGGGTGGCGTCCGGGGAGCTGTTTTTT. The rearrangement joins TRBV6-5 to TRBJ2-2; no clear D gene. The germline V and J ends were trimmed by 6 bases and 6 bases, with 11 bases remaining between them. Germline V gives CDR1 MNHEY, CDR2 SVGAGI. This CDR3 comprises 13 residues.

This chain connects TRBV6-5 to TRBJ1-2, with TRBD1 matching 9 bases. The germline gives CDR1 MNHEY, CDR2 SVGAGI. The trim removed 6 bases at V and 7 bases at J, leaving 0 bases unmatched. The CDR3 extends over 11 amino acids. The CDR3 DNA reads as TGTGCCAGCAGGGACAGGGGTGGCTACACCTTC. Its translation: CASRDRGGYTF.

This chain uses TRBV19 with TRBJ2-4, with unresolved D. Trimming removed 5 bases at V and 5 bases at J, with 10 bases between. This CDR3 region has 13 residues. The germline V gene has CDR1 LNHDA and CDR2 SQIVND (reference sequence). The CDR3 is CASSLQKENIQYF. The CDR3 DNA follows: TGTGCCAGTAGTTTACAGAAGGAAAACATTCAGTACTTC.

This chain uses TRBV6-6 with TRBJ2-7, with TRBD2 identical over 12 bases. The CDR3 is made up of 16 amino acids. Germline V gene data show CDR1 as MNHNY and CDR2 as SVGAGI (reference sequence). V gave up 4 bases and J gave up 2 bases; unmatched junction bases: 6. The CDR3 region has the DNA TGTGCCAGCAGTTCTTCTAGCGGGGGGGCCCCCTACGAGCAGTACTTC. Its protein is CASSSSSGGAPYEQYF.

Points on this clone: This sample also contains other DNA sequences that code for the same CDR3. CDR3 region: CASSYSVGQPQHF. The CDR3 DNA is TGTGCCAGCAGTTACTCGGTGGGCCAGCCCCAGCATTTT. The V gene is TRBV6-6, the J gene TRBJ1-5, with unresolved D. Germline-derived CDR1 and CDR2 are MNHNY and SVGAGI (reference sequence). V lost 0 bases, J lost 7 bases, and 7 bases lay in between. The CDR3 length is 13 residues.

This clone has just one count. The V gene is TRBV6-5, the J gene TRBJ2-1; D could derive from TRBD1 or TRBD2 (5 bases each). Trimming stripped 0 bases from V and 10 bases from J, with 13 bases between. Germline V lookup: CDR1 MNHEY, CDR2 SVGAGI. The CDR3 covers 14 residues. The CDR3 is CASSYSHLGVEQFF. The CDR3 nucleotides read TGTGCCAGCAGTTACTCCCACTTGGGGGTAGAGCAGTTCTTC.

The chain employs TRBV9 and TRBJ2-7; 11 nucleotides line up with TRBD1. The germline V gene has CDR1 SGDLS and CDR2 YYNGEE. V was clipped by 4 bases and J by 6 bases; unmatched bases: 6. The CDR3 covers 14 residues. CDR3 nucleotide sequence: TGTGCCAGCAGCCCACGGGACAGGGGGTTCGAGCAGTACTTC. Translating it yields CASSPRDRGFEQYF.

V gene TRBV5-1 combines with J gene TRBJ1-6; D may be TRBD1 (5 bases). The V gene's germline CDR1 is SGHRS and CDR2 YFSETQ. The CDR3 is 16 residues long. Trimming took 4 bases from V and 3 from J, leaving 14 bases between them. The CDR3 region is CASSTGTPYYNSPLHF. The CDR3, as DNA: TGCGCCAGCAGCACCGGGACTCCTTACTATAATTCACCCCTCCACTTT.

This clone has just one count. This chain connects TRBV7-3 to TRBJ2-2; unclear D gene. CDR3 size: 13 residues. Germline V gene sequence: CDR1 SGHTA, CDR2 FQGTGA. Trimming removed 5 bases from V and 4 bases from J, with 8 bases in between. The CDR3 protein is CASSPGPTGELFF. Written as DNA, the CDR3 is TGTGCCAGCAGCCCAGGACCCACCGGGGAGCTGTTTTTT.

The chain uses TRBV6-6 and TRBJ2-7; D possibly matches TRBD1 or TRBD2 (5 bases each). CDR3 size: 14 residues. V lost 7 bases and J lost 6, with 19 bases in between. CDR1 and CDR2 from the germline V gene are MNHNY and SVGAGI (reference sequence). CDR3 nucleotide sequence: TGTGCCAGCACCACTGGGGGTTCGGGTCTCGAGCAGTACTTC. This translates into CASTTGGSGLEQYF.

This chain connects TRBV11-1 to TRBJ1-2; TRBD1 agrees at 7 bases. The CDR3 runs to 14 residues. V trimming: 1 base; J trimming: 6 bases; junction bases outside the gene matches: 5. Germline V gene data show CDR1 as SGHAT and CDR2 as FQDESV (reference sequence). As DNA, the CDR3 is TGTGCCAGCAGCTTAGGGGGGACAGTTAATGGCTACACCTTC. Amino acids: CASSLGGTVNGYTF.

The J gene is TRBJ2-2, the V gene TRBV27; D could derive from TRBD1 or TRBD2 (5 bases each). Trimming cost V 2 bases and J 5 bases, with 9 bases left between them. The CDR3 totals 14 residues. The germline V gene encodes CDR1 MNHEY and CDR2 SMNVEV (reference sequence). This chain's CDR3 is CASSLTGRTGELFF. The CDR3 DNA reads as TGTGCCAGCAGTTTAACGGGACGGACCGGGGAGCTGTTTTTT.

The CDR3 loop is CAISDRSGNTEAFF. The CDR3 DNA reads as TGTGCCATCAGTGATCGGTCTGGAAACACTGAAGCTTTCTTT. The genes are TRBV10-3 and TRBJ1-1; D not certain. Trimming stripped 3 bases from V and 2 bases from J, with 10 bases between. The CDR3 consists of 14 residues. Germline lookup yields CDR1 ENHRY and CDR2 SYGVKD.

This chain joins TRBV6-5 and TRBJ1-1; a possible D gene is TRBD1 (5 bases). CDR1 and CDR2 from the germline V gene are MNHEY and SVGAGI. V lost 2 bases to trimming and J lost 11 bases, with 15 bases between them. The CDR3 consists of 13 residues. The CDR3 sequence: CASSYRRGERAFF. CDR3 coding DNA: TGTGCCAGCAGTTACAGACGGGGGGAAAGGGCTTTCTTT.

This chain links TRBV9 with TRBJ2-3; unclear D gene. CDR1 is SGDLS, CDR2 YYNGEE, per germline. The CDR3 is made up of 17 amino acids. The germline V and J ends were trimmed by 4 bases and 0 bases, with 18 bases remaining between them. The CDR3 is CASSPTSGSSSTDTQYF. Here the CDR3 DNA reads TGTGCCAGCAGCCCGACGAGTGGTTCCTCTAGCACAGATACGCAGTATTTT.

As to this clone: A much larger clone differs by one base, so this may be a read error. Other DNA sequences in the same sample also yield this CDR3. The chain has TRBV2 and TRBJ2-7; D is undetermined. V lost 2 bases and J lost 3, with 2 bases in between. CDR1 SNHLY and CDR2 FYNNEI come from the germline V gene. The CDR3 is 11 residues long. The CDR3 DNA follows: TGTGCCAGCAGTGAACTCTACGAGCAGTACTTC. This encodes CASSELYEQYF.

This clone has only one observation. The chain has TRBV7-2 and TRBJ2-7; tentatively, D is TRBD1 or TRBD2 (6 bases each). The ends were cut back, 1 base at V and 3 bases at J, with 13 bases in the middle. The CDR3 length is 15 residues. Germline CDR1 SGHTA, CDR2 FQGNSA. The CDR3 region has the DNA TGTGCCAGCAGCTTAGGCAGGGGACTGATCTACGAGCAGTACTTC. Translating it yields CASSLGRGLIYEQYF.

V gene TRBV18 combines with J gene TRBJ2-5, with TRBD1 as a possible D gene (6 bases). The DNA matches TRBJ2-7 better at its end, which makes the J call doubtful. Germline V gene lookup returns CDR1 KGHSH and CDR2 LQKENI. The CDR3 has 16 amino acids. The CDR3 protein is CASSEKGGFGSYEQYF. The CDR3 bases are TGTGCCAGCTCAGAAAAAGGGGGATTCGGCTCCTACGAGCAGTACTTC.

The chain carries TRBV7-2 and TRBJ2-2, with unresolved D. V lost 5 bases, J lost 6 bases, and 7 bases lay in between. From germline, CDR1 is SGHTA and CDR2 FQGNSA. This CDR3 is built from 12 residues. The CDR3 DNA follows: TGTGCCAGCAGCCCGTACGCCGGGGAGCTGTTTTTT. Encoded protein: CASSPYAGELFF.

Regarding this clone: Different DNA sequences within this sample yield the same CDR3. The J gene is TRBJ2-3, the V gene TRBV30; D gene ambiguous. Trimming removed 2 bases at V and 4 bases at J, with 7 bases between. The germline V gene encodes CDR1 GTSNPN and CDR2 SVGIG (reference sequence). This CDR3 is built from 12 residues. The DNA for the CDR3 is TGTGCCTGGAGTCTCCCCCCAGATACGCAGTATTTT. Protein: CAWSLPPDTQYF.

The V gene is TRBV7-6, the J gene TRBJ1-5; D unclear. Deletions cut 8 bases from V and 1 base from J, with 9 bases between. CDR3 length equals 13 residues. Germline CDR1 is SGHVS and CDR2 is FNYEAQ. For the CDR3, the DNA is TGTGCCAGCGCTTACCAGAGCAATCAGCCCCAGCATTTT. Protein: CASAYQSNQPQHF.

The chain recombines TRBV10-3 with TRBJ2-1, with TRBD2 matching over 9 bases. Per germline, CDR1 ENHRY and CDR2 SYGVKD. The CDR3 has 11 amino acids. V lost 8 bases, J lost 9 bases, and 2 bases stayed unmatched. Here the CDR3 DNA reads TGTGCCATCGCGGGGGGGAGTGAGCAGTTCTTC. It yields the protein CAIAGGSEQFF.

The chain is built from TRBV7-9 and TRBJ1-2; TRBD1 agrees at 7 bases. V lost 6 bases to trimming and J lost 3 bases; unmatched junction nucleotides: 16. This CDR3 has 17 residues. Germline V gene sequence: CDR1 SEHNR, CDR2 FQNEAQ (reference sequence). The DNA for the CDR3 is TGTGCCAGCAGTCTTAGGGGGAAGACAGGGAGGCACTATGGCTACACCTTC. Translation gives CASSLRGKTGRHYGYTF.